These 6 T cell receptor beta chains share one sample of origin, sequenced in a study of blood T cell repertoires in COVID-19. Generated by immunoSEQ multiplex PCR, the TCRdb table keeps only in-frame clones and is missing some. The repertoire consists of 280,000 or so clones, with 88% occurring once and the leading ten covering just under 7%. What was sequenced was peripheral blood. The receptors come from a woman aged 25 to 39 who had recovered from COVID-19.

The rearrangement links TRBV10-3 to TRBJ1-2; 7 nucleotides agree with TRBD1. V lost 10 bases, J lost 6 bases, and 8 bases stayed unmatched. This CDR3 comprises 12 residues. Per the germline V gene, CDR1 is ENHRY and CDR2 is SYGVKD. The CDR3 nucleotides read TGTGCCACAGAACAGACAGGGAATGGCTACACCTTC. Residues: CATEQTGNGYTF.

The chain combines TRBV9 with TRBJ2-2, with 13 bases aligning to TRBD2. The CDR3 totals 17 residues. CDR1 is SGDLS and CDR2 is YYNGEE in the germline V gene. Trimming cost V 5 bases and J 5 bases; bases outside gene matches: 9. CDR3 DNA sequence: TGTGCCAGCAGTACTAGCGGGGGGGCCTCGTCAACCGGGGAGCTGTTTTTT. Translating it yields CASSTSGGASSTGELFF.

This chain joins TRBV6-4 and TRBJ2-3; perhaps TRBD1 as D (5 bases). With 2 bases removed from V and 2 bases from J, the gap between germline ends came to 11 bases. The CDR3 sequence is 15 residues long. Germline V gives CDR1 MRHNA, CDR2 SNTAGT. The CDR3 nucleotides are TGTGCCAGCAGTGACACCGGACACCCCACAGATACGCAGTATTTT. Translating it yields CASSDTGHPTDTQYF.

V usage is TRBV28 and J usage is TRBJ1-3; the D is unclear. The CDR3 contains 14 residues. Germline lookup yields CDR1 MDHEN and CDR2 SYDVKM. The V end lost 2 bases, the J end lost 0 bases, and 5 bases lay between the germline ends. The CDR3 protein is CASSLGNSGNTIYF. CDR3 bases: TGTGCCAGCAGTTTAGGCAACTCTGGAAACACCATATATTTT.

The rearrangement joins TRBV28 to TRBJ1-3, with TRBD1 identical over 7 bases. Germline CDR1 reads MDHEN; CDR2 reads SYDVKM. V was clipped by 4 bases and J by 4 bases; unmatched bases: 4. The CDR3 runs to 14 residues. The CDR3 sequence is CASSSQGMGNTIYF. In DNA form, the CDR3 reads TGTGCCAGCAGTTCACAGGGGATGGGAAACACCATATATTTT. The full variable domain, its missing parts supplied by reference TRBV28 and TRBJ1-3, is DVKVTQSSRYLVKRTGEKVFLECVQDMDHENMFWYRQDPGLGLRLIYFSYDVKMKEKGDIPEGYSVSREKKERFSLILESASTNQTSMYLCASSSQGMGNTIYFGEGSWLTVV.

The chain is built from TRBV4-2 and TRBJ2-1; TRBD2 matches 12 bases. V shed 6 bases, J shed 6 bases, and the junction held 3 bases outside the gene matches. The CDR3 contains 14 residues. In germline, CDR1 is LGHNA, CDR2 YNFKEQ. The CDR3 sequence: CASRSSGGANEQFF. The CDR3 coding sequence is TGTGCCAGCAGATCTAGCGGGGGGGCCAATGAGCAGTTCTTC.